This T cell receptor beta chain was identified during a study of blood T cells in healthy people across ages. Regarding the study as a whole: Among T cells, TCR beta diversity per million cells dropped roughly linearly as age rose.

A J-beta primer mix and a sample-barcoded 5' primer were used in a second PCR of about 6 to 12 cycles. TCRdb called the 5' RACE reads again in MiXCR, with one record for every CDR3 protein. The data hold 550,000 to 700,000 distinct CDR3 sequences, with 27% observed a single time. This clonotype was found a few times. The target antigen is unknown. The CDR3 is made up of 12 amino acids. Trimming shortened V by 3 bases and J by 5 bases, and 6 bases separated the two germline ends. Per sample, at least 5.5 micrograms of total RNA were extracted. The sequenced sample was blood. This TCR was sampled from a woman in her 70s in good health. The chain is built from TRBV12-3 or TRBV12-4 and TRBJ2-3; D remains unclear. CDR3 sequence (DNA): TGTGCCAGCAGTTTGCATGGAGATACGCAGTATTTT. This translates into CASSLHGDTQYF.